This TCR beta chain comes out of a study of blood T cell repertoires in COVID-19. Study context: Samples taken during acute and convalescent COVID-19 were collected in the United States, Italy and Spain. PBMCs, B-cell-depleted T cells, or T cells provided the cDNA or gDNA that made up the material.

The CDR3 spans 18 residues. J was trimmed by 6 bases and V by 4 bases; bases with no gene match: 18. Per germline, CDR1 MGHDK and CDR2 SYGVNS. TCRdb's table, derived via immunoSEQ multiplex PCR, lists solely in-frame clones and lacks some. The table has hundreds of thousands of clones, about 83% seen once; the top ten hold 10%. Cohort placement rested on clinical history that participants reported themselves. The rearrangement joins TRBV25-1 to TRBJ2-3; 8 bases fit TRBD2. This TCR came from a woman aged 45-60 years who had recovered from COVID-19. Material: PBMCs or T cells enriched from blood (not recorded which). CDR3 in amino acids: CASSASWGSGTLRDTQYF. Here the CDR3 DNA reads TGTGCCAGCAGTGCATCCTGGGGTAGCGGGACCCTAAGGGATACGCAGTATTTT.